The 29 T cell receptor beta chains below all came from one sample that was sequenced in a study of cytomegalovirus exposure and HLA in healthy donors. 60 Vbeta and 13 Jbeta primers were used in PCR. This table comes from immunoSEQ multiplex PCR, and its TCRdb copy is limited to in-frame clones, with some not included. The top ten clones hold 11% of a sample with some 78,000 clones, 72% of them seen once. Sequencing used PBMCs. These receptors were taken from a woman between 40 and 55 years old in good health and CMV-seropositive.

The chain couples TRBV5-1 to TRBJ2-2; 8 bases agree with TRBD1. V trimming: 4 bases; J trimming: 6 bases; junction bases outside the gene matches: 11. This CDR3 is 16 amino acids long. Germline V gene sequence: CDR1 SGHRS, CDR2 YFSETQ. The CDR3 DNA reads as TGCGCCAGCAGCAACAAGGACAGGGAGGCGTCCGGGGAGCTGTTTTTT. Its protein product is CASSNKDREASGELFF.

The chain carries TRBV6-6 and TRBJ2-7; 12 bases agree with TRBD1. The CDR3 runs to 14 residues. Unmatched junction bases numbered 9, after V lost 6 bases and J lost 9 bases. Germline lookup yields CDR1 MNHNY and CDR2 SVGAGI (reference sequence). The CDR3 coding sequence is TGTGCCAGCAGCCCGGGACAGGGGGCAGGGAGGCAGTACTTC. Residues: CASSPGQGAGRQYF.

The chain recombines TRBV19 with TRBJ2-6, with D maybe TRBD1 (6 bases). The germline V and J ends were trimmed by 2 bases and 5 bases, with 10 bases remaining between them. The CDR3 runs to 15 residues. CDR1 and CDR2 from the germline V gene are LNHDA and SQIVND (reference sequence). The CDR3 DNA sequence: TGTGCCAGTAGTATACACAGGGTCTGGGCCAACGTCCTGACTTTC. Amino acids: CASSIHRVWANVLTF.

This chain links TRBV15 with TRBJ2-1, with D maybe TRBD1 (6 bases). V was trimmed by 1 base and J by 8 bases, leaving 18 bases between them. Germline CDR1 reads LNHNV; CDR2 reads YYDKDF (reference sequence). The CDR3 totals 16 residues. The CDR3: CATSRAQGSVGDEQFF. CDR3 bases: TGTGCCACCAGCAGAGCACAGGGAAGCGTCGGCGATGAGCAGTTCTTC.

The CDR3: CASSARTGLYEQYF. The CDR3 coding sequence is TGTGCCAGCAGTGCAAGGACAGGGCTCTACGAGCAGTACTTC. The rearrangement joins TRBV2 to TRBJ2-7, with TRBD1 matching over 8 bases. V was clipped by 4 bases and J by 3 bases; unmatched bases: 5. Germline assignment: CDR1 SNHLY and CDR2 FYNNEI. The CDR3 length is 14 residues.

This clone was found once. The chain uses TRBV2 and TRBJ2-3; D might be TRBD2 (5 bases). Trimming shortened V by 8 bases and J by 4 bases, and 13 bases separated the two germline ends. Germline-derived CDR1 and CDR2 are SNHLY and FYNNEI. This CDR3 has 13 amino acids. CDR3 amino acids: CASSGLPADTQYF. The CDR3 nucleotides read TGTGCCAGCTCTGGACTGCCGGCAGATACGCAGTATTTT.

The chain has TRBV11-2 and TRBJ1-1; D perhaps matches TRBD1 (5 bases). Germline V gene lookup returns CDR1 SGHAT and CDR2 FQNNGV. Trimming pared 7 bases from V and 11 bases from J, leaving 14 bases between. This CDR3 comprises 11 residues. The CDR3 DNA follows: TGTGCCAGCAACCCTCGACAGAGGGCTTTCTTT. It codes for CASNPRQRAFF.

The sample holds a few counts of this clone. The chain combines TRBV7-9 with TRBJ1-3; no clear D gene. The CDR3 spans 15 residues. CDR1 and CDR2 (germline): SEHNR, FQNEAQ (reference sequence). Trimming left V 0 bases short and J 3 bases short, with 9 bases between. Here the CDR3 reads CASSLAHTHGNTIYF. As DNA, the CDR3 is TGTGCCAGCAGCTTAGCCCACACCCATGGAAACACCATATATTTT.

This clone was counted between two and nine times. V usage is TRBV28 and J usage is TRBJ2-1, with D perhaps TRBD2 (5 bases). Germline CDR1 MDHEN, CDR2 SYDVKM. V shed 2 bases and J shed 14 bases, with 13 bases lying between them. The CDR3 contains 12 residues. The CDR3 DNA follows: TGTGCCAGCAGTTTAGATAGGGTGAGGGAGTTCTTC. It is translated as CASSLDRVREFF.

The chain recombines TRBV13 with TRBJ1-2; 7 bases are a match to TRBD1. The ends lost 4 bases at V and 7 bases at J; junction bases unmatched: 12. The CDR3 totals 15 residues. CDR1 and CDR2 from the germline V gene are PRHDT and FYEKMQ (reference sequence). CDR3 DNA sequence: TGTGCCAGCAGCTCCGGACAGGTGAGCTGGAGTGGCTACACCTTC. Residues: CASSSGQVSWSGYTF.

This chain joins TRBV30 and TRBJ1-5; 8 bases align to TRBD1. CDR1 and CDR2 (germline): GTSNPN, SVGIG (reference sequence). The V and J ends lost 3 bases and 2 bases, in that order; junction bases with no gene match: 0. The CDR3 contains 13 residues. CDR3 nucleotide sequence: TGTGCCTGGAGGGGACAGGGCAATCAGCCCCAGCATTTT. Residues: CAWRGQGNQPQHF.

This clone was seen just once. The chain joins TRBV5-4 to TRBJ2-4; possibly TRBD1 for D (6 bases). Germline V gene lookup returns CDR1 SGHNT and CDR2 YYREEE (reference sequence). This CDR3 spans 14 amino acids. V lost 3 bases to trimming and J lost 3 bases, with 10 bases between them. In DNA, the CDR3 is TGTGCCAGCAGCTCAGGGGCAGGCAAAAACATTCAGTACTTC. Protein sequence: CASSSGAGKNIQYF.

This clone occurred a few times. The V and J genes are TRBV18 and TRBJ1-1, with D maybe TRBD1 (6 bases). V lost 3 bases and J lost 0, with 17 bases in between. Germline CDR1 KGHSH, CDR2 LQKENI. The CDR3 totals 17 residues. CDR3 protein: CASSPETSTGMNTEAFF. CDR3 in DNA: TGTGCCAGCTCACCCGAGACATCGACAGGAATGAACACTGAAGCTTTCTTT.

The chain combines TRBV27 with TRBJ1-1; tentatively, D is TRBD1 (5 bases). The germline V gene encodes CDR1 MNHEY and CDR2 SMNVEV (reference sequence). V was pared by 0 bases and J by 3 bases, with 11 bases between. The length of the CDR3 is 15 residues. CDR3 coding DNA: TGTGCCAGCAGTTTATCGCAACTGGGGCACACTGAAGCTTTCTTT. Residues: CASSLSQLGHTEAFF.

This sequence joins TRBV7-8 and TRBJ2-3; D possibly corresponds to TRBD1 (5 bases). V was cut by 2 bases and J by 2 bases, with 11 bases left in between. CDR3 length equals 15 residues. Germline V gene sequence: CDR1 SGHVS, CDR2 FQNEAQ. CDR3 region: CASSLTGAATDTQYF. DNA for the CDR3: TGTGCCAGCAGCTTAACAGGAGCAGCCACAGATACGCAGTATTTT.

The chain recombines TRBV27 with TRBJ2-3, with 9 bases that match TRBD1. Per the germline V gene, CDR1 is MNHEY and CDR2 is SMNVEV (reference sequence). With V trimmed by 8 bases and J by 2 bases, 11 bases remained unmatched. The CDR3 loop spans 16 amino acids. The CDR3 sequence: CASRLGDRGATDTQYF. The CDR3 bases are TGTGCCAGCCGCTTAGGAGACAGGGGGGCCACAGATACGCAGTATTTT.

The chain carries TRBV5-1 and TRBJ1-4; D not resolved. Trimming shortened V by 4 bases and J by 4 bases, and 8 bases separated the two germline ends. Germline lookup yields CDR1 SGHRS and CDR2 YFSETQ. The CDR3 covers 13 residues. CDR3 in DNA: TGCGCCAGCAGCCGGGGAATTAATGAAAAACTGTTTTTT. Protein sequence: CASSRGINEKLFF.

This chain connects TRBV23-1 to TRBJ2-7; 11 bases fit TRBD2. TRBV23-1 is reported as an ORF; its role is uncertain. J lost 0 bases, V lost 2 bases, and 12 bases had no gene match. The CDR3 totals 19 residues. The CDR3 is CASSQVQSSGGTSSYEQYF. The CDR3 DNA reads TGCGCCAGCAGTCAAGTCCAGTCTAGCGGGGGGACGAGCTCCTACGAGCAGTACTTC.

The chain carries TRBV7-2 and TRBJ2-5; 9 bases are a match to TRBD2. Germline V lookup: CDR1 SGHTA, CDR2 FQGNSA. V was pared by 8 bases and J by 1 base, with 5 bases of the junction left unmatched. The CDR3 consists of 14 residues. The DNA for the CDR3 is TGTGCCAGCGTTAGCGGGGGATCCCAAGAGACCCAGTACTTC. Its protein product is CASVSGGSQETQYF.

The CDR3 sequence: CASSPDRDNTGELFF. DNA for the CDR3: TGTGCCAGCAGCCCTGACAGGGATAACACCGGGGAGCTGTTTTTT. The chain employs TRBV7-2 and TRBJ2-2; 7 bases align to TRBD1. V dropped 5 bases and J dropped 2; count of bases not matched to a gene: 5. The CDR3 loop spans 15 amino acids. Germline V gene data show CDR1 as SGHTA and CDR2 as FQGNSA.

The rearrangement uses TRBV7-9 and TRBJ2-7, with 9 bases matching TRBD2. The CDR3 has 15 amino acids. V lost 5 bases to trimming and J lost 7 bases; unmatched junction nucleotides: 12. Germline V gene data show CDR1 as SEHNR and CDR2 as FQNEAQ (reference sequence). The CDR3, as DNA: TGTGCCAGCAGCCTTTTTAGCGGGGGTACGGGGGAGCAGTACTTC. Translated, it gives CASSLFSGGTGEQYF.

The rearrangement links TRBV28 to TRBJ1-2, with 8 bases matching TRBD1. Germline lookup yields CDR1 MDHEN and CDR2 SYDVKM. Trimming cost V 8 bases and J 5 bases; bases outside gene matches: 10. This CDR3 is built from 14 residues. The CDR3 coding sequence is TGTGCCAGCCAGAGGGCAGGGGGCCCGTATGGCTACACCTTC. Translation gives CASQRAGGPYGYTF.

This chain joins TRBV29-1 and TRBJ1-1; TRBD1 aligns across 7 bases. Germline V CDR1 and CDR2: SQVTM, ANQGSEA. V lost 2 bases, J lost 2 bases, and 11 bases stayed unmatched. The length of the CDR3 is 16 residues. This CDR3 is CSVEFRQGGRNTEAFF. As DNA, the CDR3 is TGCAGCGTTGAATTTCGACAGGGAGGCCGAAACACTGAAGCTTTCTTT.

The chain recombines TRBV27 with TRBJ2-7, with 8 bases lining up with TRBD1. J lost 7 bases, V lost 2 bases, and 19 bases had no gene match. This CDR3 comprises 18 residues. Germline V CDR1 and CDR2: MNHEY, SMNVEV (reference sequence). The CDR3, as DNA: TGTGCCAGCAGTTTAGGGGGGTCGGAGACAGGGGCTTTGCGAGAGCAGTACTTC. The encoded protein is CASSLGGSETGALREQYF.

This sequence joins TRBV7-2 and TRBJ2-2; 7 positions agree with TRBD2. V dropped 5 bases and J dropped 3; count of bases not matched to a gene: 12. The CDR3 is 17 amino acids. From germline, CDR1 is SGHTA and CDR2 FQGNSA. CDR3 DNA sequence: TGTGCCAGCAGCCTCGGGGCCGGGACTATTCACACCGGGGAGCTGTTTTTT. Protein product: CASSLGAGTIHTGELFF.

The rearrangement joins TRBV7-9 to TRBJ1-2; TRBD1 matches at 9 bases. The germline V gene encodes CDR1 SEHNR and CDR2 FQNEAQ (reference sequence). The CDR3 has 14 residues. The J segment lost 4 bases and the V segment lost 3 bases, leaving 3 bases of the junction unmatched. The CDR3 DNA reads TGTGCCAGCAGCTTGGGGACAGGGACCTATGGCTACACCTTC. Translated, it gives CASSLGTGTYGYTF.

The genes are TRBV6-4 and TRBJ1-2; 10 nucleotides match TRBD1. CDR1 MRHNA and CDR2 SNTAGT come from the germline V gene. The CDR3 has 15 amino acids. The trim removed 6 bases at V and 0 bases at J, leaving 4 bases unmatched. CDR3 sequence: CASRPGTGANYGYTF. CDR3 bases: TGTGCCAGCAGACCCGGGACAGGGGCTAACTATGGCTACACCTTC.

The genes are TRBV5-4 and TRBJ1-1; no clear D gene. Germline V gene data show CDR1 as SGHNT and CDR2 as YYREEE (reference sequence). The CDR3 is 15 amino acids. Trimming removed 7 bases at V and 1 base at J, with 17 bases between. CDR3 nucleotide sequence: TGTGCCAGCTACTCTAAGGCAGGTTCGAACACTGAAGCTTTCTTT. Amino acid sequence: CASYSKAGSNTEAFF.

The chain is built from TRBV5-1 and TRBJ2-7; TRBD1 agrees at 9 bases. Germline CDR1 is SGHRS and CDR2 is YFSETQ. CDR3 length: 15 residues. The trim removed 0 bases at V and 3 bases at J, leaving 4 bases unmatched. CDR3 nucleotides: TGCGCCAGCAGCTTGGGGGACAGGGATGGCTACGAGCAGTACTTC. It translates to CASSLGDRDGYEQYF.